The source of this T cell receptor beta chain is a study of cytomegalovirus exposure and HLA in healthy donors. Findings and caveats of the study: Accurate prediction of HLA-A and HLA-B alleles (for most subjects) was reportedly achieved from TCR beta sequences. The number of N-insertions in an Asian-associated ancestry cluster was reportedly below the approximately 600-donor mean in a later analysis. Later analysis suggested links between common viral pathogens and several top significant clusters.

Points on this clone: The antigen remains unidentified.

Though probably carrying unrecorded immune exposures, donors were nominally healthy at sampling. The PCR was carried out with 60 Vbeta primers and 13 Jbeta primers. Using immunoSEQ multiplex PCR, the repertoire was profiled, and TCRdb retains in-frame clones only, with some absent. This sample has 150,000 to 200,000 clones; roughly 85% occur once, and the top ten carry approximately 0.73%. The CDR3 runs to 14 residues. Trimming cost V 3 bases and J 0 bases, with 8 bases left between them. CDR1 is MGHDK and CDR2 is SYGVNS in the germline V gene. Source material: PBMCs. The chain links TRBV25-1 to TRBJ1-1, with D tentatively TRBD1 (6 bases). The TCR originated in a woman between 40 and 55 years old in good health and CMV-seronegative. In nucleotides, the CDR3 is TGTGCCAGCAGTGAGCAGGGGATGAACACTGAAGCTTTCTTT. It translates to CASSEQGMNTEAFF.